A selection of T cell receptor beta chains follows, all from one sample in a study of blood T cell repertoires in COVID-19. The data were produced by immunoSEQ multiplex PCR, yet TCRdb's version contains in-frame clones alone and is incomplete. The table includes hundreds of thousands of clones, around 90% detected once. Input material: peripheral blood. The receptors were gathered from a man between 70 and 80 years old with acute or convalescent COVID-19. Each CDR3 is given with its conserved first and last residue. D genes are given only for firm matches. Size is stated for part of the rows, as once, few or many counts, or as a class when the clone is expanded.

clone_size	v_call	j_call	d_call	cdr3_aa	cdr3_nt
NA	TRBV4-2	TRBJ2-7	TRBD1	CASSQTTDRGPYEQYF	TGTGCCAGCAGCCAAACTACGGACAGGGGGCCGTACGAGCAGTACTTC
NA	TRBV7-9	TRBJ2-7	TRBD1	CASSLGQGPSYEQYF	TGTGCCAGCAGCTTAGGACAGGGGCCCTCCTACGAGCAGTACTTC
NA	TRBV7-2	TRBJ2-2	NA	CASSLALPGNTGELFF	TGTGCCAGCAGCTTAGCGCTCCCCGGGAACACCGGGGAGCTGTTTTTT
NA	TRBV10-3	TRBJ1-1	TRBD1	CAIRDRVRTEAFF	TGTGCCATCAGGGACAGGGTCCGGACTGAAGCTTTCTTT
NA	TRBV6-6	TRBJ2-7	TRBD1	CASSTRTGGGGEQYF	TGTGCCAGCAGTACTAGGACAGGAGGTGGCGGGGAGCAGTACTTC
NA	TRBV7-2	TRBJ2-1	TRBD2	CASSRTSYNEQFF	TGTGCCAGCAGCCGGACTAGCTACAATGAGCAGTTCTTC
NA	TRBV7-9	TRBJ1-1	NA	CASSFGVTEAFF	TGTGCCAGCAGCTTTGGAGTCACTGAAGCTTTCTTT
NA	TRBV11-2	TRBJ2-3	NA	CASLRSKSTDTQYF	TGTGCCAGTCTCAGGTCCAAAAGCACAGATACGCAGTATTTT
NA	TRBV28	TRBJ2-5	NA	CASRTSSPETQYF	TGTGCCAGCAGGACTAGTTCTCCAGAGACCCAGTACTTC
NA	TRBV5-1	TRBJ2-5	NA	CASSLGQGAMETQYF	TGCGCCAGCAGCTTGGGCCAGGGTGCTATGGAGACCCAGTACTTC
NA	TRBV5-8	TRBJ2-7	TRBD1	CASRHRTGGYEQYF	TGTGCCAGCAGACATAGAACAGGGGGCTACGAGCAGTACTTC
NA	TRBV11-2	TRBJ2-5	TRBD2	CASSGPGLAGGTGETQYF	TGTGCCAGCAGCGGCCCGGGGCTAGCGGGGGGGACGGGAGAGACCCAGTACTTC
NA	TRBV7-9	TRBJ2-5	TRBD1	CASSLASRGRETQYF	TGTGCCAGCAGCTTAGCGTCCAGGGGGCGAGAGACCCAGTACTTC
few	TRBV4-1	TRBJ2-3	NA	CASSQDRGGDTDTQYF	TGCGCCAGCAGCCAAGATAGGGGGGGGGACACAGATACGCAGTATTTT
NA	TRBV18	TRBJ2-3	NA	CASSRDTGRGNTDTQYF	TGTGCCAGCTCACGTGATACCGGGAGAGGGAACACAGATACGCAGTATTTT
NA	TRBV29-1	TRBJ2-5	TRBD1	CSAAISGGQGGTQYF	TGCAGCGCCGCTATCTCGGGGGGACAGGGTGGGACCCAGTACTTC
NA	TRBV2	TRBJ1-2	TRBD1	CATSTHNRGPGYTF	TGTGCCACGTCGACCCACAACAGGGGGCCTGGCTACACCTTC
NA	TRBV12-3/TRBV12-4	TRBJ2-7	NA	CATQTTGRREQYF	TGTGCCACCCAGACGACTGGCCGGAGGGAGCAGTACTTC
few	TRBV3-1/TRBV3-2	TRBJ1-5	TRBD1	CASSSTGDRNQPQHF	TGTGCCAGCAGCTCCACAGGGGACCGCAATCAGCCCCAGCATTTT
NA	TRBV5-1	TRBJ2-5	TRBD1	CASSLFLGQGGAETQYF	TGCGCCAGCAGCTTGTTTCTGGGACAGGGTGGTGCGGAGACCCAGTACTTC
NA	TRBV6-5	TRBJ2-7	NA	CASSYSLQSSSYEQYF	TGTGCCAGCAGTTACTCGTTGCAGTCCAGCTCCTACGAGCAGTACTTC
NA	TRBV12-3/TRBV12-4	TRBJ1-2	TRBD1	CASSRGAYGYTF	TGTGCCAGCAGCAGGGGGGCATATGGCTACACCTTC
once	TRBV28	TRBJ2-3	TRBD1	CATQGEYF	TGTGCCACCCAGGGGGAGTATTTT
NA	TRBV10-1	TRBJ2-5	TRBD1	CASSESGQGARVTQYF	TGCGCCAGCAGTGAATCCGGACAGGGGGCCAGAGTGACCCAGTACTTC
NA	TRBV5-1	TRBJ2-3	NA	CASSQKTGSTDTQYF	TGCGCCAGCAGCCAAAAGACGGGTAGCACAGATACGCAGTATTTT
NA	TRBV5-6	TRBJ2-3	TRBD1	CASVAWDRVTDTQYF	TGTGCCAGCGTCGCTTGGGACAGGGTCACAGATACGCAGTATTTT
NA	TRBV23-1	TRBJ2-1	NA	CASSQSNCMEAGWDRLYNEQFF	TGCGCCAGCAGTCAATCAAACTGCATGGAAGCGGGGTGGGACAGGTTATACAATGAGCAGTTCTTC
NA	TRBV18	TRBJ2-7	NA	CASSSSRSGEQYF	TGTGCCAGCTCATCGTCTCGGAGTGGCGAGCAGTACTTC
NA	TRBV21-1	TRBJ1-2	NA	CASSNRTPGQGDPNYGYTF	TGTGCCAGCAGCAACCGAACTCCGGGACAGGGTGATCCTAACTATGGCTACACCTTC
NA	TRBV2	TRBJ2-3	NA	CASAALASRCPYF	TGTGCCAGCGCTGCACTAGCCAGTCGATGTCCGTATTTT
NA	TRBV10-3	TRBJ1-1	NA	CAISDGEGTEAFF	TGTGCCATCAGTGATGGGGAGGGCACTGAAGCTTTCTTT
NA	TRBV6-6	TRBJ2-3	NA	CASARGGGASTDTQYF	TGTGCCAGCGCCAGAGGAGGGGGGGCTAGCACAGATACGCAGTATTTT
NA	TRBV2	TRBJ2-2	TRBD2	CASSIGLAGSGELFF	TGTGCCAGCAGCATCGGACTAGCGGGAAGCGGGGAGCTGTTTTTT
NA	TRBV28	TRBJ1-1	NA	CASRLGGYQMNTEAFF	TGTGCCAGCAGACTGGGGGGGTACCAGATGAACACTGAAGCTTTCTTT
NA	TRBV4-2	TRBJ2-7	TRBD2	CASSQDLAGGYEQYF	TGTGCCAGCAGCCAAGATTTAGCGGGGGGGTACGAGCAGTACTTC
NA	TRBV5-8	TRBJ2-3	TRBD1	CASTLGQNTDTQYF	TGTGCCAGCACCCTGGGACAGAACACAGATACGCAGTATTTT
NA	TRBV24-1	TRBJ2-3	NA	CATSDFQRADTQYF	TGTGCCACCAGTGATTTCCAGCGGGCAGATACGCAGTATTTT
NA	TRBV9	TRBJ2-1	TRBD2	CASSGWGLAGGEQFF	TGTGCCAGCAGCGGCTGGGGACTAGCGGGGGGTGAGCAGTTCTTC
NA	TRBV5-4	TRBJ2-1	TRBD1	CASSFGQGGYNEQFF	TGTGCCAGCAGCTTTGGACAGGGAGGTTACAATGAGCAGTTCTTC